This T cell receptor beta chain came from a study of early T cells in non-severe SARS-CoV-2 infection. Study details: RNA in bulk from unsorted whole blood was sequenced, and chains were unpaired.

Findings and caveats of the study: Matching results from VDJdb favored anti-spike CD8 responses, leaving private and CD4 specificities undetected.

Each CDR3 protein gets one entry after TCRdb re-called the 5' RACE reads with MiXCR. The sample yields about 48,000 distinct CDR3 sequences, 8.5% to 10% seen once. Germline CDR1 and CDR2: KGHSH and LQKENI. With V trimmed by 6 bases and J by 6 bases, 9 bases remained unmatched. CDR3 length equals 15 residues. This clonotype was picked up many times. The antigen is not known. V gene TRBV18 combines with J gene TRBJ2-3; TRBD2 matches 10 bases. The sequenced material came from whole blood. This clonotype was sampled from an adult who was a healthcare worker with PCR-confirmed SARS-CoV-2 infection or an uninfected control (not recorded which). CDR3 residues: CASSLIAGGPDTQYF. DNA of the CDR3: TGTGCCAGCTCCCTAATAGCGGGAGGTCCGGATACGCAGTATTTT. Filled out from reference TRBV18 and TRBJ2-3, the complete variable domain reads NAGVMQNPRHLVRRRGQEARLRCSPMKGHSHVYWYRQLPEEGLKFMVYLQKENIIDESGMPKERFSAEFPKEGPSILRIQQVVRGDSAAYFCASSLIAGGPDTQYFGPGTRLTVL.